This TCR beta chain is from a study of T cell responses to AZD1222 COVID-19 vaccine. Worth noting for this clone: Antigen unknown.

TCRdb keeps only in-frame clones here, not all; method: immunoSEQ multiplex PCR. This sample has approximately 150,000 clones, with roughly nine tenths found just once. Second-dose timings of about 4 or about 12 weeks were pooled. General observations from the study: The number of AZD1222 recipients seropositive at baseline was only five to seven. There were mostly white British donors and more females than males, and clonal diversity was possibly underestimated. Elevations in Spike-specific TCR breadth and depth followed administration of two AZD1222 doses.

This receptor was identified in an adult who received the AZD1222 COVID-19 vaccine. Sequences were derived from peripheral blood, sampled 28 days after the second AZD1222 dose.

The CDR3 is CASSAGVEDNSPLHF. CDR3 bases: TGTGCCAGCAGCGCAGGGGTGGAGGATAATTCACCCCTCCACTTT. The genes are TRBV6-5 and TRBJ1-6; D may be TRBD1 (6 bases). Germline values: CDR1 MNHEY, CDR2 SVGAGI. The length of the CDR3 is 15 residues. The germline V and J ends were trimmed by 6 bases and 5 bases, with 14 bases remaining between them.